One and the same sample provided the 17 T cell receptor beta chains below, sequenced in a study of chronic HIV infection and antiretroviral therapy (dated by TCRdb to 2014 to 2015). To prepare the library, 5' RACE was applied. TCRdb shows the sequencer as Illumina MiSeq. The public sequencing data were trimmed at Q25 with fastp and processed into clonotypes with MiXCR by TCRdb, which kept only in-frame beta chains. Rows are unified per CDR3 protein, each entry keeping the most common DNA and genes. The sample table lists some 43,000 distinct CDR3 sequences, about 18% of them with a count of one. Jointly, the top ten make up 2.8% of the sample. The sequencing input was peripheral blood. The source of these receptors is an adult who had HIV and had not received antiretroviral therapy, or was an uninfected healthy control (not recorded which).

This clonotype was detected only a few times. CDR3 amino acids: CASSSRQGARLDSTDTQYF. In DNA form, the CDR3 reads TGTGCCAGCAGCTCCCGACAGGGGGCAAGATTAGATTCTACAGATACGCAGTATTTT. The chain combines TRBV11-1 with TRBJ2-3; 10 bases agree with TRBD1. The CDR3 spans 19 residues. Germline loops: CDR1 SGHAT, CDR2 FQDESV (reference sequence). J was trimmed by 3 bases and V by 4 bases; bases with no gene match: 16.

This chain links TRBV28 with TRBJ1-2, with D possibly matching TRBD1 (5 bases). The CDR3 has 11 amino acids. Germline CDR1 and CDR2: MDHEN and SYDVKM. Trimming took 11 bases from V and 1 from J, leaving 8 bases between them. The CDR3 is CAADSNYGYTF. The DNA of the CDR3 is TGTGCCGCAGACAGTAACTATGGCTACACCTTC.

This clonotype has at least ten counts. V is TRBV7-4 and J is TRBJ2-3; D gene ambiguous. There are 14 residues in the CDR3. Germline values: CDR1 SGHVT, CDR2 SQSDAQ. Trimming took off 4 bases at V and 6 bases at J, with 14 bases between the two ends. CDR3 protein: CASSSLAWADTQYF. CDR3 bases: TGTGCCAGCAGCTCCTTGGCCTGGGCGGATACGCAGTATTTT.

The table lists this clonotype with a few counts. V gene TRBV4-1 combines with J gene TRBJ2-7, with 12 positions matching TRBD2. V lost 5 bases to trimming and J lost 0 bases; unmatched junction nucleotides: 5. This CDR3 has 16 amino acids. The germline gives CDR1 MGHRA, CDR2 YSYEKL. The CDR3 sequence: CASSAGTSGSSYEQYF. The CDR3 region has the DNA TGCGCCAGCAGCGCCGGGACTAGCGGGTCCTCCTACGAGCAGTACTTC.

The CDR3 nucleotides are TGTGCCAGCAGTCCCGAGGGGGTCACCTACGAGCAGTACTTC. Translating it yields CASSPEGVTYEQYF. The chain combines TRBV28 with TRBJ2-7; a possible D gene is TRBD1 (6 bases). The germline V gene encodes CDR1 MDHEN and CDR2 SYDVKM. Trimming shortened V by 5 bases and J by 2 bases, and 13 bases separated the two germline ends. The CDR3 loop spans 14 amino acids.

The chain couples TRBV28 to TRBJ1-1, with no clear D. The CDR3 runs to 15 residues. V was shortened by 5 bases and J by 5 bases, with 18 bases between the two germline ends. The germline gives CDR1 MDHEN, CDR2 SYDVKM. CDR3 region: CASSPPDEEGTEAFF. In DNA form, the CDR3 reads TGTGCCAGCAGTCCACCAGATGAAGAAGGGACTGAAGCTTTCTTT.

The chain combines TRBV28 with TRBJ2-7; 7 nucleotides match TRBD1. The length of the CDR3 is 15 residues. CDR1 is MDHEN and CDR2 is SYDVKM in the germline V gene. The V gene end was trimmed by 7 bases and the J gene end by 4 bases; junction bases not matched to a gene: 13. The CDR3: CASTSPPGTEYEQYF. The CDR3 region has the DNA TGTGCCAGCACCTCGCCTCCCGGGACAGAGTACGAGCAGTACTTC.

The J gene is TRBJ2-3, the V gene TRBV4-1; unclear D gene. Germline V gene data show CDR1 as MGHRA and CDR2 as YSYEKL. The V gene lost 3 bases and the J gene lost 5 bases, with 6 bases spanning the gap. This CDR3 is built from 12 residues. CDR3: CASSHPQDTQYF. CDR3 bases: TGCGCCAGCAGCCATCCCCAAGATACGCAGTATTTT.

This clonotype was picked up a small number of times. The chain couples TRBV4-1 to TRBJ2-1; TRBD2 matches at 14 bases. V lost 0 bases to trimming and J lost 1 base; unmatched junction nucleotides: 2. The CDR3 spans 18 residues. Germline CDR1 is MGHRA and CDR2 is YSYEKL. In DNA form, the CDR3 reads TGCGCCAGCAGCCAAGAGACTAGCGGGAGGGGTTCCTACAATGAGCAGTTCTTC. Translating gives CASSQETSGRGSYNEQFF.

This clonotype showed up just a few times. The J gene is TRBJ2-7, the V gene TRBV20-1; perhaps TRBD1 as D (5 bases). This CDR3 spans 13 amino acids. V was pared by 5 bases and J by 4 bases, with 15 bases between. Germline CDR1 DFQATT, CDR2 SNEGSKA (reference sequence). The CDR3 coding sequence is TGCAGTGCTGGGGCACCGATCGGATACGAGCAGTACTTC. It translates to CSAGAPIGYEQYF.

J is TRBJ1-5 and V is TRBV3-1; perhaps TRBD1 as D (5 bases). The CDR3 runs to 14 residues. The V and J ends lost 5 bases and 7 bases respectively, with 15 bases between them. CDR1 and CDR2 from the germline V gene are LGHDT and YNNKEL (reference sequence). The CDR3: CASSDRGAGQPQHF. The CDR3 DNA sequence: TGTGCCAGCAGCGATAGGGGAGCTGGACAGCCCCAGCATTTT. Variable domain in full (rest from reference TRBV3-1 and TRBJ1-5): DTAVSQTPKYLVTQMGNDKSIKCEQNLGHDTMYWYKQDSKKFLKIMFSYNNKELIINETVPNRFSPKSPDKAHLNLHINSLELGDSAVYFCASSDRGAGQPQHFGDGTRLSIL.

This clonotype was picked up a small number of times. V gene TRBV3-1 combines with J gene TRBJ2-7, with 13 bases that match TRBD2. The CDR3 sequence is 16 residues long. Germline loops: CDR1 LGHDT, CDR2 YNNKEL (reference sequence). The trim removed 3 bases at V and 2 bases at J, leaving 4 bases unmatched. CDR3 protein: CASSHPGTSGTYEQYF. In DNA, the CDR3 is TGTGCCAGCAGCCATCCCGGGACTAGCGGGACCTACGAGCAGTACTTC.

This clonotype showed up just a few times. The chain uses TRBV6-6 and TRBJ2-2; tentatively, D is TRBD1 or TRBD2 (5 bases each). Per germline, CDR1 MNHNY and CDR2 SVGAGI (reference sequence). Trimming stripped 10 bases from V and 4 bases from J, with 22 bases between. This CDR3 contains 16 residues. CDR3 sequence: CATRGPRKESTGELFF. The CDR3 coding sequence is TGTGCCACCCGGGGCCCGAGGAAGGAGAGCACCGGGGAGCTGTTTTTT.

This sequence joins TRBV7-2 and TRBJ2-1, with D possibly being TRBD2 (6 bases). The CDR3 has 15 residues. Trimming removed 2 bases from V and 6 bases from J, with 14 bases in between. Germline V CDR1 and CDR2: SGHTA, FQGNSA. CDR3 nucleotide sequence: TGTGCCAGCAGCTTAATATGGGGCGGGACCAATGAGCAGTTCTTC. It codes for CASSLIWGGTNEQFF.

In this sample, this clonotype turned up a few times. The chain joins TRBV12-3 or TRBV12-4 to TRBJ2-4, with no clear D. The CDR3 loop spans 12 amino acids. With 3 bases removed from V and 5 bases from J, the gap between germline ends came to 5 bases. CDR3 residues: CASSFAENIQYF. The CDR3 DNA reads as TGTGCCAGCAGTTTCGCGGAAAACATTCAGTACTTC.

This clonotype was picked up a small number of times. The rearrangement links TRBV28 to TRBJ1-1; D uncertain. The CDR3 sequence is 15 residues long. V was cut by 5 bases and J by 2 bases, with 15 bases left in between. CDR1 is MDHEN, CDR2 SYDVKM, per germline. For the CDR3, the DNA is TGTGCCAGCAGTCCCCACCCCCTTCGAAACACTGAAGCTTTCTTT. Translating it yields CASSPHPLRNTEAFF.

The chain has TRBV29-1 and TRBJ2-7; unclear D gene. Trimming left V 4 bases short and J 7 bases short, with 17 bases between. This CDR3 is built from 13 residues. Germline V gene sequence: CDR1 SQVTM, CDR2 ANQGSEA. Here the CDR3 reads CSVGSPLKLEQYF. The CDR3 nucleotides are TGCAGCGTTGGTAGTCCCTTAAAGCTGGAGCAGTACTTC.